This T cell receptor beta chain appears in the sequencing data of a study of blood T cells in healthy people across ages. A second PCR of roughly 7 to 11 cycles used a sample-barcoded 5' primer and a J-beta primer mix. TCRdb recomputed calls from the 5' RACE reads with MiXCR, one row per CDR3 protein. The data show about 1,400,000 distinct CDR3 sequences, approximately 63% seen once. V was trimmed by 1 base and J by 1 base, leaving 10 bases between them. CDR1 is DFQATT, CDR2 SNEGSKA, per germline (reference sequence). The CDR3 has 14 amino acids. The sequence was obtained from a man between 18 and 35 years old in good health. Sequencing used blood. The chain recombines TRBV20-1 with TRBJ2-5; D tentatively reads TRBD1 or TRBD2 (5 bases each). CDR3 coding DNA: TGCAGTGCTAGAGGGCCCGGGGCCCAAGAGACCCAGTACTTC. This sequence encodes CSARGPGAQETQYF.